A selection of T cell receptor beta chains follows, all from one sample in a study of tumour-infiltrating T cells in Burkitt lymphoma. Assay used: immunoSEQ multiplex PCR; TCRdb lists only in-frame clones, some missing. The sample lists 1,500 or so clones; roughly 18% were seen once. Sample: tumor tissue. These receptors came from a human donor with diffuse large B-cell lymphoma. Both conserved end residues are part of each CDR3. A D gene is named only where the DNA matches it firmly. Clone size is not always given. Where it is, it says once, few, many or a class for expanded clones.

.,TRBV20-1,few,TRBJ1-1,TGCAGTGACAGTGAAGCTTTCTTT,CSDSEAFF
.,TRBV15,.,TRBJ1-1,TGTGCCACCAGCAGGATAGAGGTCGGAGCTGAAGCTTTCTTT,CATSRIEVGAEAFF
.,TRBV19,.,TRBJ2-7,TGTGCCAGTAGGGACAATCGGAGGGGGCTCGACGAGCAGTACTTC,CASRDNRRGLDEQYF
.,TRBV27,.,TRBJ2-7,TGTGCCAGCAGTCCCCGGGACGGCTACGAGCAGTACTTC,CASSPRDGYEQYF
.,TRBV9,.,TRBJ1-1,TGTGCCAGCAGCGTAGGAAAAGGACAGCCGAACACTGAAGCTTTCTTT,CASSVGKGQPNTEAFF
.,TRBV29-1,few,TRBJ2-1,TGCAGCGTTATCAACAGGTTCTCCGTCAATGAGCAGTTCTTC,CSVINRFSVNEQFF
.,TRBV5-6,few,TRBJ2-1,TGTGCCAGCAGCTTGGAATTAGTGGGAGCCGATGAGCAGTTCTTC,CASSLELVGADEQFF
.,TRBV6-1,.,TRBJ2-5,TGTGCCAGCAAGGCCTGGGAGACCCAGTACTTC,CASKAWETQYF
.,TRBV29-1,few,TRBJ2-2,TGCAGCGTTGTGGTGGGCACCGGGGAGCTGTTTTTT,CSVVVGTGELFF
.,TRBV7-9,few,TRBJ1-2,TGTGCCAGCAGCTTAGGCAGAGACAACTATGGCTACACCTTC,CASSLGRDNYGYTF
.,TRBV28,.,TRBJ1-1,TGTGCCAGCAGGTTTGGACAGCTGAACACTGAAGCTTTCTTT,CASRFGQLNTEAFF
TRBD2,TRBV4-1,.,TRBJ2-7,TGCGCCAGCAGCCAAGATGCCTGGACTAGCGGGAGGTTCGGCGAGCAGTACTTC,CASSQDAWTSGRFGEQYF
TRBD2,TRBV5-1,.,TRBJ2-1,TGCGCCACCGACCCAGACGGTAGCGGGAGGTCCCCAGGGACCTACAATGAGCAGTTCTTC,CATDPDGSGRSPGTYNEQFF
.,TRBV7-9,.,TRBJ1-1,TGTGCCAGCAGCCCCCTCTCGGACGCCGAAGCTTTCTTT,CASSPLSDAEAFF
TRBD1,TRBV10-3,.,TRBJ2-2,TGTGCCATCAGTGAGTCGAGGGGGCTGGGGACCGGGGAGCTGTTTTTT,CAISESRGLGTGELFF
TRBD2,TRBV13,.,TRBJ2-4,TGTGCCAGCAGCGAGCGGGGGGGGTTTGTCAAAAACATTCAGTACTTC,CASSERGGFVKNIQYF
.,TRBV30,.,TRBJ1-2,TGTGCCTGGAGTTTTAGGGCCAGGGTTTTAGGTGGTTACACCTTC,CAWSFRARVLGGYTF
.,TRBV19,.,TRBJ2-7,TGTGCCAGTAGTGACTCGGGACCCGAGCAGTACTTC,CASSDSGPEQYF
.,TRBV19,.,TRBJ1-2,TGTGCCAGTAGTTCCCGGGACACTTACTATGGCTACACCTTC,CASSSRDTYYGYTF
TRBD1,TRBV7-9,few,TRBJ2-7,TGTGCCAGCAGCTCGGGACAGGGAAACTACGAGCAGTACTTC,CASSSGQGNYEQYF
.,TRBV7-6,few,TRBJ2-6,TGTGCCAGCAGCTTAGTTCGGGCGGGTCTGGGAGGGGCCAACGTCCTGACTTTC,CASSLVRAGLGGANVLTF
.,TRBV30,.,TRBJ1-4,TGTGCCTGGAGTGTCCAGGGTACAACTAATGAAAAACTGTTTTTT,CAWSVQGTTNEKLFF
.,TRBV11-2,few,TRBJ2-7,TGTGCCAGCAGCTTAGGAACGTCAGCCTACGAGCAGTACTTC,CASSLGTSAYEQYF
.,TRBV5-5,.,TRBJ2-1,TGTGCCAGCAGCGGAAACTTAGTGAAGCACAATGAGCAGTTCTTC,CASSGNLVKHNEQFF
TRBD1,TRBV11-2,.,TRBJ2-3,TGTGCCAGCAGCCGTGGGACAGCGGACCAGTATTTT,CASSRGTADQYF
.,TRBV7-8,few,TRBJ1-3,TGTGCCAGCAGCTCTAGCGTAACACTCGGAAACACCATATATTTT,CASSSSVTLGNTIYF
TRBD1,TRBV5-6,.,TRBJ1-4,TGTGCCAGACGACAGGGATCAACTAATGAAAAACTGTTTTTT,CARRQGSTNEKLFF
.,TRBV25-1,large,TRBJ2-1,TGTGCCAGCAGATCACTCAGTGAGCAGTTCTTC,CASRSLSEQFF
.,TRBV7-9,.,TRBJ1-4,TGTGCCAGCACCGCTTCGGGGGCTAATGAAAAACTGTTTTTT,CASTASGANEKLFF
.,TRBV6-5,few,TRBJ1-4,TGTGCCAGCAGGGCGTACAGGGTCCCGAATGAAAAACTGTTTTTT,CASRAYRVPNEKLFF
TRBD1,TRBV19,.,TRBJ1-4,TGTGCCAGTAGTGTGACAGGGTCGGATGAAAAACTGTTTTTT,CASSVTGSDEKLFF
TRBD2,TRBV29-1,few,TRBJ2-1,TGCAGCGTTGAAGGACTAGCGAGCCGCGATGAGCAGTTCTTC,CSVEGLASRDEQFF
TRBD1,TRBV27,.,TRBJ1-2,TGTGCCAGCAGCTTGGACAGGAACTATGGCTACACCTTC,CASSLDRNYGYTF
TRBD1,TRBV30,.,TRBJ2-1,TGTGCCTGGAGTCGGACAGGGAATGAGCAGTTCTTC,CAWSRTGNEQFF